These 22 T cell receptor beta chains share one sample of origin, sequenced in a study of early T cells in non-severe SARS-CoV-2 infection. TCRdb independently ran MiXCR on the 5' RACE reads; one entry per CDR3 protein. Of 25,000 to 30,000 distinct CDR3 sequences detected, 4% to 4.5% appear once; the ten largest clones hold 5.6%. Source material: whole blood. The receptors here all came from an adult who was a healthcare worker with PCR-confirmed SARS-CoV-2 infection or an uninfected control (not recorded which).

The chain uses TRBV7-2 and TRBJ1-1, with no clear D. The CDR3 totals 12 residues. Between the trimmed V and J ends, which lost 2 bases and 5 bases, there was a span of 6 bases. Germline V CDR1 and CDR2: SGHTA, FQGNSA. CDR3: CASSLKGTEAFF. CDR3 DNA sequence: TGTGCCAGCAGCTTAAAAGGGACTGAAGCTTTCTTT.

This clonotype was detected many times. The gene calls are TRBV4-3 and TRBJ2-7, with 7 bases matching TRBD2. Trimming cost V 2 bases and J 3 bases; bases outside gene matches: 4. Germline CDR1 and CDR2: LGHNA and YSLEER. This CDR3 comprises 14 residues. CDR3 loop: CASSQSGTNYEQYF. The CDR3 coding sequence is TGCGCCAGCAGCCAATCAGGGACTAACTACGAGCAGTACTTC.

In its sample, this clonotype was seen a few times. The chain couples TRBV6-6 to TRBJ2-3; the D gene is possibly TRBD2 (7 bases). Trimming removed 6 bases from V and 8 bases from J, with 21 bases in between. Germline loops: CDR1 MNHNY, CDR2 SVGAGI (reference sequence). The CDR3 runs 15 residues. The CDR3 sequence is CASRPPVGGAGTQYF. The CDR3 DNA reads as TGTGCCAGCAGGCCTCCGGTTGGGGGGGCAGGTACGCAGTATTTT.

This clonotype was detected many times. The CDR3 DNA sequence: TGTGCCAGCAGCTTCATCCCAGACACCGGGGAGCTGTTTTTT. It is translated as CASSFIPDTGELFF. The J gene is TRBJ2-2, the V gene TRBV7-9; D is ambiguous. The CDR3 totals 14 residues. The V gene's germline CDR1 is SEHNR and CDR2 FQNEAQ (reference sequence). The V end lost 3 bases, the J end lost 3 bases, and 8 bases lay between the germline ends.

This clonotype has at least ten counts. CDR3 protein: CASSARGSTYSNQPQHF. The CDR3 bases are TGTGCCAGTAGTGCCCGGGGGAGCACCTATAGCAATCAGCCCCAGCATTTT. V usage is TRBV19 and J usage is TRBJ1-5; maybe TRBD1 (5 bases). Trimming left V 5 bases short and J 0 bases short, with 17 bases between. The CDR3 extends over 17 amino acids. The germline gives CDR1 LNHDA, CDR2 SQIVND (reference sequence).

This clonotype was counted ten times or more. The V gene is TRBV10-1, the J gene TRBJ1-2; tentatively, D is TRBD1 (6 bases). Trimming pared 6 bases from V and 2 bases from J, leaving 13 bases between. The germline gives CDR1 WNHNN, CDR2 SYGVQD (reference sequence). The CDR3 has 14 amino acids. Written as DNA, the CDR3 is TGCGCCAGCAGGTCGAGGACAGCCAACTATGGCTACACCTTC. This encodes CASRSRTANYGYTF.

This clonotype was detected many times. The chain couples TRBV20-1 to TRBJ1-1, with TRBD1 matching over 9 bases. V shed 2 bases and J 7 bases; nucleotides not matched to a gene: 5. The CDR3 contains 13 residues. CDR1 is DFQATT, CDR2 SNEGSKA, per germline (reference sequence). Here the CDR3 reads CSARLGTGFEAFF. The DNA for the CDR3 is TGCAGTGCTAGACTAGGGACAGGGTTTGAAGCTTTCTTT.

This clonotype was found many times. The CDR3 DNA reads TGTGCCAGTAGTCGGTGGAGCTCCTACAATGAGCAGTTCTTC. Translation: CASSRWSSYNEQFF. The chain employs TRBV19 and TRBJ2-1; unclear D gene. Germline CDR1 reads LNHDA; CDR2 reads SQIVND (reference sequence). Trimming left V 5 bases short and J 0 bases short, with 8 bases between. CDR3 length: 14 amino acids. Using reference TRBV19 and TRBJ2-1 for the parts outside the CDR3, the full variable domain is DGGITQSPKYLFRKEGQNVTLSCEQNLNHDAMYWYRQDPGQGLRLIYYSQIVNDFQKGDIAEGYSVSREKKESFPLTVTSAQKNPTAFYLCASSRWSSYNEQFFGPGTRLTVL.

The table lists this clonotype with many counts. The gene calls are TRBV6-1 and TRBJ2-3, with unresolved D. CDR1 is MNHNS, CDR2 SASEGT, per germline. The CDR3 extends over 14 amino acids. V lost 2 bases, J lost 1 base, and 7 bases lay in between. In DNA, the CDR3 is TGTGCCAGCAGTGAAATCTACGGCACAGATACGCAGTATTTT. Amino acids: CASSEIYGTDTQYF.

In its sample, this clonotype was seen many times. The chain employs TRBV29-1 and TRBJ2-1, with TRBD1 identical over 10 bases. CDR3 size: 14 residues. V dropped 6 bases and J dropped 3; count of bases not matched to a gene: 5. Looked up from germline, CDR1 is SQVTM and CDR2 is ANQGSEA. The CDR3 spells CSVTGTGVYNEQFF. The DNA of the CDR3 is TGCAGCGTGACCGGGACAGGGGTCTACAATGAGCAGTTCTTC.

This clonotype was seen at least ten times. The chain carries TRBV20-1 and TRBJ1-3, with D perhaps TRBD1 (5 bases). The CDR3 is 13 amino acids. V was shortened by 5 bases and J by 0 bases, with 8 bases between the two germline ends. Germline CDR1 reads DFQATT; CDR2 reads SNEGSKA (reference sequence). This CDR3 is CSAETGSGNTIYF. The CDR3 region has the DNA TGCAGTGCTGAAACAGGCTCTGGAAACACCATATATTTT.

This clonotype was seen many times. This sequence joins TRBV5-6 and TRBJ2-3; D may be TRBD1 (6 bases). In germline, CDR1 is SGHDT, CDR2 YYEEEE. Trimming removed 5 bases at V and 2 bases at J, with 12 bases between. The CDR3 runs to 14 residues. CDR3 loop: CASSYGQHTDTQYF. The CDR3 DNA reads TGTGCCAGCAGTTACGGACAGCACACAGATACGCAGTATTTT.

In its sample, this clonotype was seen many times. The genes are TRBV20-1 and TRBJ2-1, with 7 bases matching TRBD2. The CDR3 loop spans 13 amino acids. Germline trimming cut 0 bases from V and 12 bases from J; bases unmatched to any gene: 8. Germline V gives CDR1 DFQATT, CDR2 SNEGSKA (reference sequence). The CDR3 region is CSARDLVAGRQFF. The CDR3 DNA reads as TGCAGTGCTAGAGATTTGGTAGCGGGTAGGCAGTTCTTC.

In this sample, this clonotype turned up a few times. This chain joins TRBV6-2 or TRBV6-3 and TRBJ2-1; D ambiguous. Trimming pared 0 bases from V and 6 bases from J, leaving 6 bases between. Germline CDR1 reads MNHEY; CDR2 reads SVGEGT. The CDR3 consists of 13 residues. CDR3 region: CASSYSKPNEQFF. CDR3 sequence (DNA): TGTGCCAGCAGTTACTCGAAGCCCAATGAGCAGTTCTTC.

This clonotype was counted many times. The chain carries TRBV12-5 and TRBJ2-3, with 11 bases identical to TRBD2. The CDR3 is 15 amino acids. With 6 bases clipped from V and 7 bases from J, the junction kept 9 bases outside the gene matches. From germline, CDR1 is LGHNT and CDR2 FRNRAP. The CDR3: CASGPSGGNLNTQYF. In DNA form, the CDR3 reads TGTGCTAGTGGCCCTAGCGGGGGGAATTTGAATACGCAGTATTTT.

This clonotype was observed at least ten times. The rearrangement links TRBV6-2 or TRBV6-3 to TRBJ1-1; possibly TRBD1 for D (5 bases). V was shortened by 6 bases and J by 4 bases, with 15 bases between the two germline ends. Germline CDR1 reads MNHEY; CDR2 reads SVGEGT. The CDR3 totals 14 residues. CDR3 loop: CASSLWGGGTEAFF. The CDR3 region has the DNA TGTGCCAGCAGCTTGTGGGGCGGAGGCACTGAAGCTTTCTTT.

As regards this clonotype: Since a much larger clone is just one base distant, this may be a read error. The missing conserved phenylalanine or tryptophan at the end of this CDR3 makes a read error likely. This chain joins TRBV25-1 and TRBJ1-2; D ambiguous. CDR3 size: 14 residues. The V end was cut by 1 base, the J end by 1 base, with 7 bases between. Germline V gene data show CDR1 as MGHDK and CDR2 as SYGVNS. CDR3 sequence: CASSESGGNYGYTL. The CDR3 nucleotides read TGTGCCAGCAGTGAATCCGGCGGTAACTATGGCTACACCCTC.

This clonotype was counted at least ten times. The chain is built from TRBV19 and TRBJ2-2, with unresolved D. Trimming took 8 bases from V and 2 from J, leaving 9 bases between them. CDR3 length: 13 amino acids. The germline CDR1 and CDR2 sequences are LNHDA and SQIVND (reference sequence). This CDR3 is CASDLPNTGELFF. The DNA of the CDR3 is TGTGCCAGTGATCTCCCTAACACCGGGGAGCTGTTTTTT.

This rearrangement joins TRBV12-3 or TRBV12-4 to TRBJ2-2, with D maybe TRBD1 (6 bases). Trimming removed 4 bases from V and 3 bases from J, with 12 bases in between. The CDR3 runs 15 residues. CDR3 sequence (DNA): TGTGCCAGCAGTTGGGGGCGGATGTACACCGGGGAGCTGTTTTTT. It encodes CASSWGRMYTGELFF.

In this sample, this clonotype turned up many times. This chain connects TRBV20-1 to TRBJ1-2, with no clear D. The CDR3 loop spans 12 amino acids. Trimming shortened V by 6 bases and J by 8 bases, and 16 bases separated the two germline ends. Germline loops: CDR1 DFQATT, CDR2 SNEGSKA (reference sequence). CDR3 sequence (DNA): TGCAGTGCCACGGAAGGGCGGAAGGGCTACACCTTC. Translating it yields CSATEGRKGYTF.

This clonotype was observed many times. The V call is TRBV2, the J call TRBJ2-3; D is undetermined. Per the germline V gene, CDR1 is SNHLY and CDR2 is FYNNEI. This CDR3 has 12 amino acids. The V end lost 5 bases, the J end lost 5 bases, and 8 bases lay between the germline ends. As DNA, the CDR3 is TGTGCCAGCAGTTACAGTGAAGATACGCAGTATTTT. This translates into CASSYSEDTQYF.

The chain recombines TRBV7-2 with TRBJ2-7, with 8 bases matching TRBD2. Trimming at V came to 0 bases and at J to 5 bases, leaving 3 bases not matched to a gene. This CDR3 contains 14 residues. Germline CDR1 reads SGHTA; CDR2 reads FQGNSA. The CDR3 nucleotides are TGTGCCAGCAGCTTAGCCGGGGGGGCCGACGAGCAGTACTTC. Amino acid sequence: CASSLAGGADEQYF.